This is a list of T cell receptor beta chains from one sample in a study of cytomegalovirus exposure and HLA in healthy donors. The data were produced by immunoSEQ multiplex PCR, yet TCRdb's version contains in-frame clones alone and is incomplete. The sample records about 150,000 clones, around 84% being singletons. The sequencing sample was made of PBMCs. The receptor set was obtained from a human donor in good health. CDR3s include the opening cysteine and the closing phenylalanine or tryptophan. The order of the fields is CDR3 protein, CDR3 DNA, D gene, CDR3 length, V gene, J gene, clone size. The D gene is left open where the match is weak. Expanded clones get a size class; other rows say once, few or many, or leave the size out.

CASSLGASGINEQFF,TGCGCCAGCAGCTTGGGGGCTAGCGGGATAAATGAGCAGTTCTTC,TRBD2,15,TRBV5-1,TRBJ2-1,-
CASRGLWAGDPTDTQYF,TGTGCCAGCAGGGGCTTATGGGCAGGGGACCCCACAGATACGCAGTATTTT,-,17,TRBV2,TRBJ2-3,once
CASSLDGYEGAFF,TGTGCCAGCAGTTTAGACGGGTATGAGGGAGCTTTCTTT,-,13,TRBV28,TRBJ1-1,-
CASSYPGSNTEAFF,TGTGCCAGCAGTTACCCAGGGTCGAACACTGAAGCTTTCTTT,-,14,TRBV6-5,TRBJ1-1,-
CASRPFEQYYEQYF,TGTGCCAGCAGGCCCTTTGAACAATATTACGAGCAGTACTTC,-,14,TRBV2,TRBJ2-7,-
CASRYGPTDTQYF,TGTGCCAGCAGATATGGGCCCACAGATACGCAGTATTTT,-,13,TRBV6-6,TRBJ2-3,-
CASSFGQGTQRGPQHF,TGTGCCAGCAGCTTCGGACAGGGAACACAGAGAGGGCCCCAGCATTTT,TRBD1,16,TRBV7-2,TRBJ1-5,-
CASSLVHGRGVFF,TGTGCCAGCAGCTTGGTCCATGGTAGAGGTGTATTCTTT,-,13,TRBV5-6,TRBJ1-1,-
CASSGRGYTEAFF,TGTGCCAGTAGTGGCAGGGGATACACTGAAGCTTTCTTT,-,13,TRBV19,TRBJ1-1,many
CASSVAQSLAKTGELFF,TGTGCCAGCAGCGTGGCCCAGAGCCTAGCGAAGACCGGGGAGCTGTTTTTT,-,17,TRBV9,TRBJ2-2,-
CASSGGTGVSGELFF,TGTGCCAGCAGCGGAGGGACAGGGGTATCCGGGGAGCTGTTTTTT,TRBD1,15,TRBV7-2,TRBJ2-2,-
CASSKQGSPYNEQFF,TGTGCCAGCAGCAAACAGGGGAGTCCCTACAATGAGCAGTTCTTC,TRBD1,15,TRBV7-2,TRBJ2-1,once
CASSLDYGGQYF,TGTGCCAGCAGCTTAGACTACGGCGGGCAGTACTTC,-,12,TRBV7-9,TRBJ2-7,-
CSANSHYGYTF,TGCAGTGCTAACAGTCACTATGGCTACACCTTC,-,11,TRBV20-1,TRBJ1-2,-
CASSLEGAWTGELFF,TGCGCCAGCAGCTTGGAGGGGGCATGGACCGGGGAGCTGTTTTTT,TRBD1,15,TRBV5-1,TRBJ2-2,-
CASSRDSVLNYGYTF,TGTGCCAGCAGCCGGGACAGTGTGCTAAACTATGGCTACACCTTC,TRBD1,15,TRBV5-6,TRBJ1-2,few
CASSLYPPGSGNTIYF,TGTGCCAGCAGTTTATATCCGCCGGGCTCTGGAAACACCATATATTTT,-,16,TRBV27,TRBJ1-3,-
CASGLDRPNTGELFF,TGTGCTAGTGGTTTGGACAGACCTAACACCGGGGAGCTGTTTTTT,-,15,TRBV12-5,TRBJ2-2,-
CASSFGGSYEQYF,TGTGCCAGCTCATTTGGAGGGTCCTACGAGCAGTACTTC,-,13,TRBV18,TRBJ2-7,-
CASSLNRKTDTQYF,TGTGCCAGCAGCTTGAACAGGAAGACAGATACGCAGTATTTT,-,14,TRBV13,TRBJ2-3,once
CAGSEGLNTEAFF,TGTGCTGGTAGCGAAGGGCTGAACACTGAAGCTTTCTTT,-,13,TRBV12-5,TRBJ1-1,few